These 8 T cell receptor beta chains came from one sample sequenced in a study of T cell repertoires in cytomegalovirus infection. No antigen has been identified for these receptors. One entry per CDR3 protein results from TCRdb running MiXCR on the reads. The repertoire holds more than 250,000 distinct CDR3 sequences, with 20% to 25% as singletons. Sequenced here: cultured PBMCs, sampled from culture after CMV antigen stimulation. The receptors derive from a human donor in good health (CMV status not recorded). Some clones in this sample may be carry-over from other donors' samples.

This clonotype was observed at least ten times. This chain uses TRBV7-6 with TRBJ1-4; TRBD1 is a possible D gene (6 bases). V was pared by 1 base and J by 4 bases, with 13 bases between. Germline CDR1 and CDR2: SGHVS and FNYEAQ. The CDR3 has 16 amino acids. The CDR3 region is CASSLEGGRINEKLFF. The CDR3, as DNA: TGTGCCAGCAGCTTAGAGGGGGGACGGATTAATGAAAAACTGTTTTTT.

The V call is TRBV4-1, the J call TRBJ2-1, with TRBD2 matching over 7 bases. Per the germline V gene, CDR1 is MGHRA and CDR2 is YSYEKL. The V and J ends lost 0 bases and 0 bases, in that order; junction bases with no gene match: 5. The CDR3 is 17 amino acids. The CDR3 DNA reads TGCGCCAGCAGCCAAGAGTACGGGAGGCTCTCCTACAATGAGCAGTTCTTC. It encodes CASSQEYGRLSYNEQFF.

The CDR3 sequence is CASSPRGQTEAFF. Here the CDR3 DNA reads TGTGCCAGCAGCCCGAGGGGGCAAACTGAAGCTTTCTTT. V gene TRBV7-3 combines with J gene TRBJ1-1, with 7 bases that match TRBD1. This CDR3 has 13 residues. The germline V gene has CDR1 SGHTA and CDR2 FQGTGA. J was trimmed by 5 bases and V by 5 bases; bases with no gene match: 5. The whole variable domain, filled in from reference TRBV7-3 and TRBJ1-1, reads GAGVSQTPSNKVTEKGKYVELRCDPISGHTALYWYRQSLGQGPEFLIYFQGTGAADDSGLPNDRFFAVRPEGSVSTLKIQRTERGDSAVYLCASSPRGQTEAFFGQGTRLTVV.

The chain's CDR3 is CASSPRTDGSGELFF. For the CDR3, the DNA is TGTGCCAGCTCACCGCGGACAGATGGTTCCGGGGAGCTGTTTTTT. The chain uses TRBV18 and TRBJ2-2; D may be TRBD1 (6 bases). V lost 3 bases to trimming and J lost 6 bases, with 14 bases between them. This CDR3 contains 15 residues. Germline CDR1 is KGHSH and CDR2 is LQKENI.

The chain has TRBV12-3 or TRBV12-4 and TRBJ1-6, with a weak D call TRBD1 (5 bases). V was cut by 3 bases and J by 14 bases, with 23 bases left in between. This CDR3 contains 16 residues. CDR3 protein: CASSFPQGTGVLTLHF. The CDR3 coding sequence is TGTGCCAGCAGTTTCCCCCAAGGGACTGGAGTTCTAACCCTCCACTTT.

This clonotype was found a few times. The gene calls are TRBV28 and TRBJ1-6; no reliable D call. CDR3 length: 16 amino acids. The V end was cut by 1 base, the J end by 8 bases, with 15 bases between. The germline V gene encodes CDR1 MDHEN and CDR2 SYDVKM. CDR3 amino acids: CASSLFAREGYSPLHF. The CDR3 nucleotides are TGTGCCAGCAGTTTATTTGCGCGGGAGGGTTATTCACCCCTCCACTTT.

The chain employs TRBV28 and TRBJ2-1, with D possibly being TRBD2 (6 bases). Trimming removed 5 bases at V and 6 bases at J, with 17 bases between. From germline, CDR1 is MDHEN and CDR2 SYDVKM. This CDR3 spans 15 amino acids. The DNA for the CDR3 is TGTGCCAGCAGTCTCTCTAGCGCCCCAAGCAATGAGCAGTTCTTC. It translates to CASSLSSAPSNEQFF.

As DNA, the CDR3 is TGTGCCACCAGTGACTCCGGGACTATGCATGAGCAGTTCTTC. Protein sequence: CATSDSGTMHEQFF. V usage is TRBV24-1 and J usage is TRBJ2-1; 7 bases agree with TRBD2. Germline V gene data show CDR1 as KGHDR and CDR2 as SFDVKD. V gave up 4 bases and J gave up 8 bases; unmatched junction bases: 7. This CDR3 contains 14 residues.